This T cell receptor beta chain was profiled in a study of blood T cell repertoires in COVID-19. Study-level information: The samples span acute and convalescent COVID-19 from the United States, Italy and Spain. T cells, B-cell-depleted T cells, or PBMCs provided the cDNA or gDNA that served as material.

This table comes from immunoSEQ multiplex PCR, and its TCRdb copy is limited to in-frame clones, with some not included. The table lists around 56,000 clones, 73% of them singletons. The germline CDR1 and CDR2 sequences are SGHRS and YFSETQ. Trimming removed 1 base at V and 6 bases at J, with 12 bases between. CDR3 length: 14 amino acids. Sequencing used peripheral blood. The receptor comes from a woman in her 70s with acute or convalescent COVID-19. The chain carries TRBV5-1 and TRBJ2-3, with D unresolved. CDR3 bases: TGCGCCAGCAGCTTGTCTATCGTGAGTGATACGCAGTATTTT. Residues: CASSLSIVSDTQYF.